This T cell receptor (beta chain) was documented in a study of T cells after yellow fever vaccination. TCRdb fed the 5' RACE reads into MiXCR, producing one record per CDR3 protein. The sample shows about 120,000 distinct CDR3 sequences, 7% to 8.5% of them seen only once. This clonotype was observed at least ten times. This CDR3 spans 15 amino acids. Trimming left V 6 bases short and J 8 bases short, with 17 bases between. Germline CDR1 and CDR2: MNHEY and SVGAGI. The rearrangement joins TRBV6-5 to TRBJ1-6; D is unclear. The sample in question was CD8+ T cells sorted from PBMCs, obtained 45 days after the yellow fever booster vaccination. The TCR comes from a man under 40 who received the YFV17D yellow fever vaccine. The CDR3 is CASSPPLRPYSPLHF. CDR3 DNA: TGTGCCAGCAGCCCCCCCCTCCGACCCTATTCACCCCTCCACTTT.